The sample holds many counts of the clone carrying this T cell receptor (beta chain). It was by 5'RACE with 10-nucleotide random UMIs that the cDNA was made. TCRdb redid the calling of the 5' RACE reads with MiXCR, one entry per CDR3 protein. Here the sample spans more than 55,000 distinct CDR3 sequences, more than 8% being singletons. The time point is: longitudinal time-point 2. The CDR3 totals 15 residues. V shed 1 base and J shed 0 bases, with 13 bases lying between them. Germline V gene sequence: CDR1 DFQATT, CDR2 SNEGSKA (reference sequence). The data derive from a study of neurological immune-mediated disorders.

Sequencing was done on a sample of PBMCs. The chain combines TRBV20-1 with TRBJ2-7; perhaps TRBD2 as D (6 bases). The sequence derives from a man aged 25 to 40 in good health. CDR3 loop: CSARGGAGASYEQYF. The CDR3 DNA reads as TGCAGTGCTAGAGGAGGAGCGGGCGCCTCCTACGAGCAGTACTTC.